This TCR beta chain was profiled in a study of cytomegalovirus exposure and HLA in healthy donors. A multiplex PCR was run with 60 Vbeta primers and 13 Jbeta primers. Measured with immunoSEQ multiplex PCR; TCRdb has only the in-frame clones, and not every one. The sample has some 120,000 clones, about 86% seen once. This clone was recorded a few times. The antigen is undetermined. Per germline, CDR1 SGHDT and CDR2 YYEEEE. This CDR3 is built from 16 residues. With 4 bases clipped from V and 0 bases from J, the junction kept 7 bases outside the gene matches. General observations from the study: It was confirmed in vitro that a few of the CMV-associated chains were specific for CMV antigens.

Sequenced input: PBMCs. The clonotype was recovered from a woman in her thirties in good health and CMV-seronegative. The chain employs TRBV5-6 and TRBJ2-7, with 10 bases lining up with TRBD1. The CDR3 loop is CASSEPGQGSSYEQYF. For the CDR3, the DNA is TGTGCCAGCAGCGAGCCGGGACAGGGGTCCTCCTACGAGCAGTACTTC. Looking up the rest from reference TRBV5-6 and TRBJ2-7 gives the full variable domain: DAGVTQSPTHLIKTRGQQVTLRCSPKSGHDTVSWYQQALGQGPQFIFQYYEEEERQRGNFPDRFSGHQFPNYSSELNVNALLLGDSALYLCASSEPGQGSSYEQYFGPGTRLTVT.